This T cell receptor (beta chain) was sequenced in a study of blood T cell repertoires in COVID-19. Study information: Nucleic acid was either cDNA or gDNA, and it came from T cells, B-cell-depleted T cells, or PBMCs.

Original processing notes: Amplified reference gene primers provided the basis for estimating nucleated cell counts. The method was immunoSEQ multiplex PCR; TCRdb's version includes in-frame clones alone and lacks a portion of them. V and J calls plus clone size are reproduced from that table; the DNA served to infer D and trimming. Of some 23,000 clones in the sample, 70% to 90% are singletons; the top ten hold approximately 9.5%. J lost 5 bases, V lost 0 bases, and 7 bases had no gene match. The germline V gene encodes CDR1 KGHDR and CDR2 SFDVKD. This CDR3 has 17 amino acids. This TCR came from a human donor with active COVID-19. The donor label of this sample is uncertain. The J gene is TRBJ2-2, the V gene TRBV24-1; TRBD1 matches 8 bases. Sequencing used peripheral blood. CDR3 loop: CATSDLGRGRGTGELFF. CDR3 DNA sequence: TGTGCCACCAGTGATTTGGGCAGGGGGCGCGGTACCGGGGAGCTGTTTTTT.